This TCR beta chain was observed in a study of cytomegalovirus exposure and HLA in healthy donors. Study-level findings and limits: Presence/absence analyses took donor sequencing depth as roughly uniform. Available immune exposure information was restricted to CMV serostatus only.

This clone was recorded a few times. What it recognizes is unknown. Despite likely unrecorded immune exposures, the donors were nominally healthy at the time of sampling. CDR1 and CDR2 (germline): LGHNA, YNFKEQ. V trimming: 0 bases; J trimming: 0 bases; junction bases outside the gene matches: 2. The length of the CDR3 is 16 residues. PCR involved 60 Vbeta and 13 Jbeta primers. Sequencing used immunoSEQ multiplex PCR; TCRdb keeps in-frame clones, though not all of them. The table includes around 220,000 clones, approximately 68% detected once. The sequencing input was PBMCs. The chain uses TRBV4-2 and TRBJ2-1; 7 bases are shared with TRBD2. This TCR derives from a woman aged 25 to 45 in good health and CMV-seronegative. This CDR3 reads CASSQEGGSSYNEQFF. CDR3 nucleotide sequence: TGTGCCAGCAGCCAAGAGGGGGGGAGCTCCTACAATGAGCAGTTCTTC.